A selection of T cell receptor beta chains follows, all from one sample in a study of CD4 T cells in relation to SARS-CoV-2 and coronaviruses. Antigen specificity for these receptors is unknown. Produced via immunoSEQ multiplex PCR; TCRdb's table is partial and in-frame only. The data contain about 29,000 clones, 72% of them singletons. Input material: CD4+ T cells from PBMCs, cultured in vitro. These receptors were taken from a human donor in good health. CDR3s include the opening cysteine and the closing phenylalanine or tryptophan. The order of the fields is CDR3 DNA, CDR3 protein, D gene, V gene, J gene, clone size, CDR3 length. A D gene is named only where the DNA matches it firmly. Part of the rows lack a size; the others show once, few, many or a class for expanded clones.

DNA: TGCAGCGTTGTAGGTTCGTGGAGCGAGACCCAGTACTTC
CDR3: CSVVGSWSETQYF
D: .
V: TRBV29-1
J: TRBJ2-5
size: .
length: 13

DNA: TGCGCCAGCAGCTTGGCTGTCCAGCAAGGAGCAGATACGCAGTATTTT
CDR3: CASSLAVQQGADTQYF
D: .
V: TRBV5-1
J: TRBJ2-3
size: .
length: 16

DNA: TGTGCCAGCAGCTTAGACGGACCGGCTAGGAATTCACCCCTCCACTTT
CDR3: CASSLDGPARNSPLHF
D: .
V: TRBV13
J: TRBJ1-6
size: .
length: 16

DNA: TGTGCCAGCAGTTTATCGCTTGGCTATGGCTACACCTTC
CDR3: CASSLSLGYGYTF
D: .
V: TRBV27
J: TRBJ1-2
size: few
length: 13

DNA: TGTGCCAGCAGCGTAGATAGCGGGAGCACAGATACGCAGTATTTT
CDR3: CASSVDSGSTDTQYF
D: TRBD2
V: TRBV9
J: TRBJ2-3
size: .
length: 15

DNA: TGTGCCTGGAGTTATCTATCTAGCACAGATACGCAGTATTTT
CDR3: CAWSYLSSTDTQYF
D: .
V: TRBV30
J: TRBJ2-3
size: .
length: 14

DNA: TGTGCCAGCAGCTCTACCGGGCAGAACTATGGCTACACCTTC
CDR3: CASSSTGQNYGYTF
D: .
V: TRBV5-6
J: TRBJ1-2
size: .
length: 14

DNA: TGTGCCAGCAGTTACCCCCTCCTTTGGCGGGAGGGCCACGATACGCAGTATTTT
CDR3: CASSYPLLWREGHDTQYF
D: TRBD2
V: TRBV6-2/TRBV6-3
J: TRBJ2-3
size: .
length: 18

DNA: TGCGCCAGCAGCCCGGGGGGGCGCATGGGTGAGCAGTTCTTC
CDR3: CASSPGGRMGEQFF
D: TRBD2
V: TRBV5-1
J: TRBJ2-1
size: .
length: 14

DNA: TGTGCCAGCAGCTTGGGGACAGGGGTAGCCTACGAGCAGTACTTC
CDR3: CASSLGTGVAYEQYF
D: TRBD1
V: TRBV5-5
J: TRBJ2-7
size: .
length: 15

DNA: TGTGCCTGGAACCGAATGCGGGTCGGCACTGAAGCTTTCTTT
CDR3: CAWNRMRVGTEAFF
D: .
V: TRBV30
J: TRBJ1-1
size: .
length: 14

DNA: TGTGCCAGCAGCCAACGGGGGGATCACAATGAGCAGTTCTTC
CDR3: CASSQRGDHNEQFF
D: TRBD2
V: TRBV3-1/TRBV3-2
J: TRBJ2-1
size: few
length: 14

DNA: TGCAGCGCGGGAGCGGGGGTAGACACTGAAGCTTTCTTT
CDR3: CSAGAGVDTEAFF
D: .
V: TRBV29-1
J: TRBJ1-1
size: .
length: 13

DNA: TGTGCCAGCAGCCAAGCCCACGGGGCGGGAGGGTTCTTC
CDR3: CASSQAHGAGGFF
D: TRBD2
V: TRBV3-1/TRBV3-2
J: TRBJ2-1
size: .
length: 13

DNA: TGTGCCAGCAGCGTAGGGGCGGGTGGGGCGGCCTACGAGCAGTACTTC
CDR3: CASSVGAGGAAYEQYF
D: .
V: TRBV9
J: TRBJ2-7
size: .
length: 16

DNA: TGCGCCAGCAGCTTCGCGTTAGAGACCCAGTACTTC
CDR3: CASSFALETQYF
D: .
V: TRBV5-1
J: TRBJ2-5
size: .
length: 12

DNA: TGTGCCAGCAGCCAAGAAGGGGTTGACACTGAAGCTTTCTTT
CDR3: CASSQEGVDTEAFF
D: .
V: TRBV3-1/TRBV3-2
J: TRBJ1-1
size: few
length: 14

DNA: TGCGCCAGCAGCCGATACAGGGGCGCCTCTGAAGCTTTCTTT
CDR3: CASSRYRGASEAFF
D: TRBD1
V: TRBV4-1
J: TRBJ1-1
size: few
length: 14

DNA: TGTGCCAGCAGCCAGGAGGGAGCGGCAGCGGGGGCGGCCGAGACCCAGTACTTC
CDR3: CASSQEGAAAGAAETQYF
D: TRBD2
V: TRBV4-2
J: TRBJ2-5
size: .
length: 18

DNA: TGTGCCATCAGTGCTGCGGGGGCTTCTAATGAAAAACTGTTTTTT
CDR3: CAISAAGASNEKLFF
D: .
V: TRBV10-3
J: TRBJ1-4
size: .
length: 15

DNA: TGTGCCAGCAGCCAAGCTTGGGGGCCCTCCTACGAGCAGTACTTC
CDR3: CASSQAWGPSYEQYF
D: .
V: TRBV3-1/TRBV3-2
J: TRBJ2-7
size: .
length: 15

DNA: TGTGCCAGCAGCTTGTTATTTGAGCGGACTGCCTACAATGAGCAGTTCTTC
CDR3: CASSLLFERTAYNEQFF
D: .
V: TRBV5-4
J: TRBJ2-1
size: .
length: 17

DNA: TGTGCCAGCAGTGACCCTTCCATGAACTCTGGAAACACCATATATTTT
CDR3: CASSDPSMNSGNTIYF
D: .
V: TRBV25-1
J: TRBJ1-3
size: .
length: 16

DNA: TGTGCCATCAGTGTGGTCACCGGGGAGCTGTTTTTT
CDR3: CAISVVTGELFF
D: .
V: TRBV10-3
J: TRBJ2-2
size: .
length: 12

DNA: TGTGCTAGCAGCGACCAACAGGGAAATGAGCAGTTCTTC
CDR3: CASSDQQGNEQFF
D: .
V: TRBV7-7
J: TRBJ2-1
size: .
length: 13

DNA: TGTGCCAGTAGTAGCGCGCAGGACCGGTATGGCTACACCTTC
CDR3: CASSSAQDRYGYTF
D: .
V: TRBV19
J: TRBJ1-2
size: .
length: 14

DNA: TGTGCCAGCAGTGAAAATACCTACTCTGGGGCCAACGTCCTGACTTTC
CDR3: CASSENTYSGANVLTF
D: .
V: TRBV2
J: TRBJ2-6
size: few
length: 16

DNA: TGTGCCAGCATTCGGAGCTCCTACAATGAGCAGTTCTTC
CDR3: CASIRSSYNEQFF
D: .
V: TRBV6-6
J: TRBJ2-1
size: .
length: 13

DNA: TGTGCCATCACTAGCGGGAGGACAGATACGCAGTATTTT
CDR3: CAITSGRTDTQYF
D: TRBD2
V: TRBV6-6
J: TRBJ2-3
size: .
length: 13

DNA: TGTGCCTGGACCACAGGCAACTATGGCTACACCTTC
CDR3: CAWTTGNYGYTF
D: .
V: TRBV30
J: TRBJ1-2
size: .
length: 12

DNA: TGCGCCAGCAGTGAGGCTGGACAGGGTAACACTGAAGCTTTCTTT
CDR3: CASSEAGQGNTEAFF
D: TRBD1
V: TRBV10-2
J: TRBJ1-1
size: few
length: 15

DNA: TGTGCCAGCAGTTCCCCGGGACTAGCGAGAGGCGGGGAGCTGTTTTTT
CDR3: CASSSPGLARGGELFF
D: TRBD2
V: TRBV6-2/TRBV6-3
J: TRBJ2-2
size: once
length: 16

DNA: TGTGCCAGCAGTTACTCGTGGGGGGGGAACAATGAGCAGTTCTTC
CDR3: CASSYSWGGNNEQFF
D: TRBD2
V: TRBV6-5
J: TRBJ2-1
size: .
length: 15

DNA: TGTGCCAGCAGCCAACCGGGACAGGGGAACACTGAAGCTTTCTTT
CDR3: CASSQPGQGNTEAFF
D: TRBD1
V: TRBV3-1/TRBV3-2
J: TRBJ1-1
size: few
length: 15

DNA: TGTGCCAGCAGCGGATTCTTCGGAACAGGGGGCCTCTCTGGAAACACCATATATTTT
CDR3: CASSGFFGTGGLSGNTIYF
D: TRBD1
V: TRBV5-6
J: TRBJ1-3
size: .
length: 19

DNA: TGTGCCACCAGTGACACGACAGGGTTAGGCACCGGGGAGCTGTTTTTT
CDR3: CATSDTTGLGTGELFF
D: TRBD1
V: TRBV24-1
J: TRBJ2-2
size: .
length: 16

DNA: TGTGCCAGTAGTACCGGACAGGAGTCCTATAATTCACCCCTCCACTTT
CDR3: CASSTGQESYNSPLHF
D: TRBD1
V: TRBV19
J: TRBJ1-6
size: .
length: 16

DNA: TGCGCCAGCAGCAGTACGAATAGCGGGGGGTACAATGAGCAGTTCTTC
CDR3: CASSSTNSGGYNEQFF
D: TRBD2
V: TRBV4-1
J: TRBJ2-1
size: once
length: 16

DNA: TGTGCCAGCAGCTTAACGGGGGCAACAGGGACTGAAGCTTTCTTT
CDR3: CASSLTGATGTEAFF
D: .
V: TRBV7-3
J: TRBJ1-1
size: .
length: 15

DNA: TGCGCCAGCAGCCGTATTTGGCAGGGGAACACTGAAGCTTTCTTT
CDR3: CASSRIWQGNTEAFF
D: .
V: TRBV4-1
J: TRBJ1-1
size: .
length: 15

DNA: TGTGCCAGCAGCTTGAGGGTCGACGCGGGAGGCGCCACCGGGGAGCTGTTTTTT
CDR3: CASSLRVDAGGATGELFF
D: TRBD2
V: TRBV5-6
J: TRBJ2-2
size: .
length: 18

DNA: TGTGCCAGCAGTTACAGGGAATCGGATGGCTACACCTTC
CDR3: CASSYRESDGYTF
D: .
V: TRBV6-5
J: TRBJ1-2
size: .
length: 13